The clone carrying this T cell receptor (beta chain) was detected a few times. One end of the junction is discordant with germline, which a read error may explain. Germline CDR1 reads MNHEY; CDR2 reads SVGEGT. There are 16 residues in the CDR3. TCR beta CDR3 sequences were amplified from RNA transcripts. The primer set for the first-round RT-PCR of the TCR CDR3 was HTBI. Using its own MiXCR run on the multiplex PCR reads, TCRdb lists one record per CDR3 protein. Of hundreds of thousands of distinct CDR3 sequences in the sample, roughly a sixth were seen once. This sample was included in a study of T cells in Graves' hyperthyroidism and ophthalmopathy.

Sequenced input: blood. This clonotype originated in a woman in her late teens or twenties with Graves' hyperthyroidism. The chain combines TRBV6-2 or TRBV6-3 with TRBJ1-1, with D perhaps TRBD1 (5 bases). CDR3 DNA sequence: TGTGCCAGCATGGGGACCGGGTCGTCGGGGAACACTGAAGCTCTCTTT. Translation: CASMGTGSSGNTEALF.